These T cell receptor beta chains were read from a single sample in a study of OX40 agonist ivuxolimab in advanced cancers. Clones were sequenced by immunoSEQ multiplex PCR, and TCRdb holds only the in-frame ones, with some missing. This table has 94,000 or so clones, about four fifths appearing once. Sequencing was performed on CD4+ or CD8+ T cells sorted from blood, taken in a trial of the OX40 agonist ivuxolimab. The receptors derive from an adult with an advanced solid tumor such as melanoma, head and neck, liver or kidney cancer. CDR3s include the opening cysteine and the closing phenylalanine or tryptophan. Fields, in order: D gene, clone size, V gene, J gene, CDR3 protein, CDR3 DNA. A D gene is named only where the DNA matches it firmly. The listing skips clone size in some rows; elsewhere it reads once, few, many or a size class.

-	-	TRBV5-1	TRBJ2-2	CASSLRGADGELFF	TGCGCCAGCAGCTTGCGGGGGGCTGACGGGGAGCTGTTTTTT
-	once	TRBV6-1	TRBJ1-5	CASSENRENPYSNQPQHF	TGTGCCAGCAGTGAAAACAGGGAAAACCCTTATAGCAATCAGCCCCAGCATTTT
-	-	TRBV4-3	TRBJ2-2	CASSQAVDSRYTGELFF	TGCGCCAGCAGCCAAGCCGTGGACAGCCGCTACACCGGGGAGCTGTTTTTT
TRBD1	-	TRBV11-2	TRBJ1-2	CASSLDRWQGGGYTF	TGTGCCAGCAGCTTAGATCGGTGGCAGGGGGGAGGCTACACCTTC
-	-	TRBV7-8	TRBJ1-1	CASSLAPGGEAFF	TGTGCCAGCAGCTTAGCCCCGGGAGGTGAAGCTTTCTTT
TRBD1	-	TRBV6-5	TRBJ2-7	CASIRDRGSYEQYF	TGTGCCAGCATTAGAGACAGGGGAAGCTACGAGCAGTACTTC
-	-	TRBV11-2	TRBJ1-2	CASSLELQGRGYTF	TGTGCCAGCAGCTTAGAACTACAGGGACGGGGCTACACCTTC
-	-	TRBV4-3	TRBJ1-1	CASSQEQGNAAFF	TGCGCCAGCAGCCAGGAACAGGGAAACGCAGCTTTCTTT
-	once	TRBV21-1	TRBJ1-1	CASSKEGFAPGATEAFF	-
-	-	TRBV7-2	TRBJ2-3	CASSLGIWAYTDTQYF	TGTGCCAGCAGCTTAGGAATCTGGGCCTACACAGATACGCAGTATTTT
-	-	TRBV10-2	TRBJ2-7	CASSARSPYEQYF	TGCGCCAGCAGTGCTAGGAGCCCCTACGAGCAGTACTTC
-	-	TRBV29-1	TRBJ2-3	CSAKGGSADTQYF	TGCAGCGCGAAGGGGGGTTCGGCAGATACGCAGTATTTT
-	once	TRBV9	TRBJ2-7	CASSVAGETYEQYF	TGTGCCAGCAGCGTTGCGGGTGAAACCTACGAGCAGTACTTC
-	-	TRBV15	TRBJ2-4	CATSREGFLAKNIQYF	TGTGCCACCAGCAGGGAGGGGTTCCTAGCCAAAAACATTCAGTACTTC
TRBD2	once	TRBV9	TRBJ2-1	CASSVASSGGLRPHEQFF	TGTGCCAGCAGCGTAGCTTCTAGCGGGGGGCTCCGCCCACATGAGCAGTTCTTC
-	once	TRBV19	TRBJ2-7	CASSFQGSGAFIEQYF	TGTGCCAGTAGTTTCCAGGGTTCGGGCGCCTTCATAGAACAGTACTTC
-	-	TRBV7-7	TRBJ2-1	CASSLGGGALEQFF	TGTGCCAGCAGTCTGGGAGGGGGGGCTCTTGAGCAGTTCTTC
TRBD1	-	TRBV5-1	TRBJ2-2	CASSYTGATGELFF	TGCGCCAGCAGCTATACAGGGGCCACCGGGGAGCTGTTTTTT
-	-	TRBV7-9	TRBJ1-1	CASSLNLPTEAFF	TGTGCCAGCAGCCTGAATCTGCCTACTGAAGCTTTCTTT
-	-	TRBV11-2	TRBJ1-6	CASSLEGGINNSPLHF	TGTGCCAGCAGCTTAGAGGGGGGTATCAATAATTCACCCCTCCACTTT
TRBD1	-	TRBV11-2	TRBJ2-3	CASSRDRAKITDTQYF	TGTGCCAGCAGCCGCGACAGGGCAAAAATCACAGATACGCAGTATTTT
-	-	TRBV15	TRBJ1-1	CATSILGGTEAFF	TGTGCCACCAGCATCTTGGGAGGCACTGAAGCTTTCTTT
-	once	TRBV6-1	TRBJ1-2	CASSVDRPNYGYTF	TGTGCCAGCAGTGTCGACAGGCCCAACTATGGCTACACCTTC
-	-	TRBV5-1	TRBJ2-6	CASSLGSGANVLTF	TGCGCCAGCAGCTTAGGGTCTGGGGCCAACGTCCTGACTTTC
-	once	TRBV14	TRBJ2-7	CASSQGDTDYEQYF	TGTGCCAGCAGCCAAGGGGACACCGACTACGAGCAGTACTTC
-	-	TRBV9	TRBJ2-3	CASSAGPHTDTQYF	TGTGCCAGCAGCGCCGGACCCCACACAGATACGCAGTATTTT
-	-	TRBV6-5	TRBJ1-2	CASRKYAGSEGYTF	TGTGCCAGCAGGAAGTACGCCGGGAGTGAGGGCTACACCTTC
-	-	TRBV6-4	TRBJ1-1	CASSQVWGTEAFF	TGTGCCAGCAGTCAGGTATGGGGCACTGAAGCTTTCTTT
-	-	TRBV14	TRBJ2-1	CASSQQGNEQFF	TGTGCCAGCAGCCAGCAGGGCAATGAGCAGTTCTTC
TRBD2	-	TRBV7-2	TRBJ2-3	CASSLVVQRGGYTDTQYF	TGTGCCAGCAGCTTAGTAGTCCAGCGGGGGGGTTACACAGATACGCAGTATTTT
TRBD1	-	TRBV12-5	TRBJ1-5	CASGLVPIPRTGNNNQPQHF	TGTGCTAGTGGTTTGGTCCCTATCCCTCGGACAGGGAACAACAATCAGCCCCAGCATTTT
TRBD1	-	TRBV4-3	TRBJ2-5	CASSQGGHGTGAETQYF	TGCGCCAGCAGCCAAGGAGGGCACGGGACAGGGGCAGAGACCCAGTACTTC
TRBD1	-	TRBV10-3	TRBJ2-3	CAISGTGATPSTDTQYF	TGTGCCATCAGTGGGACAGGGGCGACGCCTAGCACAGATACGCAGTATTTT
-	-	TRBV6-5	TRBJ2-1	CASRSSGNEQFF	TGTGCCAGCAGGTCCTCCGGGAATGAGCAGTTCTTC
TRBD1	few	TRBV11-2	TRBJ2-5	CASSFGPGQGASETQYF	TGTGCCAGCAGCTTCGGTCCGGGACAGGGGGCTTCCGAGACCCAGTACTTC
-	-	TRBV6-6	TRBJ1-2	CASSYSNRDRGYTF	TGTGCCAGCAGTTACTCGAACCGGGATCGGGGCTACACCTTC
-	-	TRBV5-4	TRBJ2-7	CASSPRAVLGDEQYF	TGTGCCAGCAGCCCTCGGGCAGTTCTAGGGGACGAGCAGTACTTC
TRBD1	-	TRBV7-9	TRBJ2-5	CASSTSTGGPIETQYF	TGTGCCAGCAGCACCTCGACAGGGGGGCCCATAGAGACCCAGTACTTC
-	-	TRBV6-6	TRBJ1-6	CASSYAPKNSPLHF	TGTGCCAGCAGTTACGCTCCAAAGAATTCACCCCTCCACTTT
-	once	TRBV7-8	TRBJ1-3	CASSLVGGSQVFSGNTIYF	TGTGCCAGCAGCTTAGTAGGAGGCTCTCAGGTCTTCTCTGGAAACACCATATATTTT
TRBD2	-	TRBV18	TRBJ2-2	CASSPSGLANAGELFF	TGTGCCAGCTCACCATCGGGACTAGCGAACGCCGGGGAGCTGTTTTTT
-	-	TRBV7-9	TRBJ2-2	CASSLTDTGELFF	TGTGCCAGCAGCTTGACAGACACCGGGGAGCTGTTTTTT
TRBD1	-	TRBV4-2	TRBJ1-2	CASSQEQGEVGYTF	TGTGCCAGCAGCCAAGAACAGGGGGAGGTTGGCTACACCTTC
TRBD2	-	TRBV9	TRBJ2-1	CASSVVAAGGPYNEQFF	TGTGCCAGCAGCGTAGTAGCTGCGGGAGGGCCCTACAATGAGCAGTTCTTC
-	-	TRBV5-4	TRBJ2-6	CASSSGLNSGANVLTF	TGTGCCAGCAGCTCGGGACTCAACTCTGGGGCCAACGTCCTGACTTTC
TRBD1	-	TRBV6-5	TRBJ2-7	CASSYGGQGTYEQYF	TGTGCCAGCAGTTACGGGGGACAGGGAACCTACGAGCAGTACTTC
TRBD1	few	TRBV6-1	TRBJ1-4	CASSEQGAGVRNGLFF	TGTGCCAGCAGTGAACAGGGGGCGGGGGTGAGGAATGGACTGTTTTTT
TRBD2	few	TRBV18	TRBJ2-7	CASSPRGGEQYF	TGTGCCAGCTCACCACGGGGGGGCGAGCAGTACTTC
-	-	TRBV27	TRBJ1-5	CASSLGSNQPQHF	TGTGCCAGCAGTTTGGGTAGCAATCAGCCCCAGCATTTT
-	few	TRBV7-9	TRBJ2-7	CASSLQGGAYEQYF	TGTGCCAGCAGCTTACAGGGGGGTGCCTACGAGCAGTACTTC
-	-	TRBV6-1	TRBJ2-3	CASSETSLWGTDTQYF	TGTGCCAGCAGTGAAACTTCCCTTTGGGGCACAGATACGCAGTATTTT
TRBD2	-	TRBV7-2	TRBJ2-5	CASSRGVAETQYF	TGTGCCAGCAGCCGGGGGGTGGCGGAGACCCAGTACTTC
-	-	TRBV11-1	TRBJ2-3	CATRRAGDGTDTQYF	TGTGCCACCCGCCGGGCTGGAGACGGCACAGATACGCAGTATTTT
TRBD1	-	TRBV6-1	TRBJ2-7	CASSWGQTYEQYF	TGTGCCAGCAGCTGGGGACAGACCTACGAGCAGTACTTC
-	few	TRBV25-1	TRBJ1-5	CASSDPGNNQPQHF	TGTGCCAGCAGTGACCCAGGGAACAATCAGCCCCAGCATTTT